Shown below are 17 T cell receptor beta chains from a single sample sequenced in a study of cytomegalovirus exposure and HLA in healthy donors. The PCR ran on 60 Vbeta and 13 Jbeta primers. Only in-frame clones appear in the TCRdb table, and some are missing; sequencing was by immunoSEQ multiplex PCR. The sample has about 140,000 clones, roughly 81% seen once. Material: PBMCs. Source of these receptors: a female donor in good health and CMV-seronegative.

The chain joins TRBV6-1 to TRBJ1-2; possible D gene TRBD1, 6 bases. In germline, CDR1 is MNHNS, CDR2 SASEGT. The CDR3 is made up of 15 amino acids. The V end was cut by 3 bases, the J end by 0 bases, with 11 bases between. The CDR3 DNA is TGTGCCAGCAGTGAGGGACATATGGCTAACTATGGCTACACCTTC. Translating it yields CASSEGHMANYGYTF.

The J gene is TRBJ1-1, the V gene TRBV2, with D unclear. V shed 2 bases and J shed 0 bases, with 10 bases lying between them. The CDR3 loop spans 15 amino acids. The germline CDR1 and CDR2 sequences are SNHLY and FYNNEI. DNA of the CDR3: TGTGCCAGCAGTGAAAAGGTCGGGTTGAACACTGAAGCTTTCTTT. Protein sequence: CASSEKVGLNTEAFF.

The J gene is TRBJ2-7, the V gene TRBV27; 7 bases line up with TRBD2. The CDR3 spans 16 residues. In germline, CDR1 is MNHEY, CDR2 SMNVEV (reference sequence). V was clipped by 3 bases and J by 7 bases; unmatched bases: 15. CDR3 region: CASSFYPSGRRREQYF. The CDR3 DNA reads TGTGCCAGCAGTTTCTATCCTAGCGGCAGACGACGAGAGCAGTACTTC.

J is TRBJ2-5 and V is TRBV30; 8 nucleotides agree with TRBD1. The J call may be incorrect, as the DNA end agrees better with TRBJ2-7. This CDR3 contains 13 residues. The germline gives CDR1 GTSNPN, CDR2 SVGIG (reference sequence). The CDR3 protein is CAWSSQGAREQYF. The CDR3 DNA sequence: TGTGCCTGGAGTTCCCAGGGGGCTCGCGAGCAGTACTTC.

The genes are TRBV11-3 and TRBJ2-1; 15 bases match TRBD2. The CDR3 length is 17 residues. J was trimmed by 6 bases and V by 5 bases; bases with no gene match: 8. Germline V CDR1 and CDR2: SGHNT, YENEEA. DNA of the CDR3: TGTGCCAGCAGCCCGTGGACTAGCGGGAGGGCCCGCAATGAGCAGTTCTTC. Its protein is CASSPWTSGRARNEQFF.

The DNA for the CDR3 is TGTGCCAGCAGTTTGGGGCCTCAGGCGATGAATGGCTACACCTTC. It is translated as CASSLGPQAMNGYTF. This sequence joins TRBV28 and TRBJ1-2; D perhaps matches TRBD1 (5 bases). Germline V gives CDR1 MDHEN, CDR2 SYDVKM. V was cut by 3 bases and J by 6 bases, with 17 bases left in between. The CDR3 consists of 15 residues.

The rearrangement links TRBV2 to TRBJ2-7, with 8 bases fitting TRBD2. The V and J ends lost 2 bases and 2 bases, in that order; junction bases with no gene match: 2. The CDR3 sequence is 14 residues long. In germline, CDR1 is SNHLY, CDR2 FYNNEI. The CDR3 here is CASSERGGPYEQYF. In DNA, the CDR3 is TGTGCCAGCAGTGAACGGGGGGGCCCCTACGAGCAGTACTTC. Drawing the rest from reference TRBV2 and TRBJ2-7, the complete variable domain is EPEVTQTPSHQVTQMGQEVILRCVPISNHLYFYWYRQILGQKVEFLVSFYNNEISEKSEIFDDQFSVERPDGSNFTLKIRSTKLEDSAMYFCASSERGGPYEQYFGPGTRLTVT.

The chain has TRBV11-1 and TRBJ2-3; D might be TRBD1 (6 bases). V was shortened by 5 bases and J by 10 bases, with 13 bases between the two germline ends. This CDR3 is built from 12 residues. CDR1 is SGHAT, CDR2 FQDESV, per germline (reference sequence). DNA of the CDR3: TGTGCCAGCAGCCCGTCTGGGGGCCCGCAGTATTTT. The encoded protein is CASSPSGGPQYF. The whole variable domain, remainder taken from reference TRBV11-1 and TRBJ2-3, is EAEVAQSPRYKITEKSQAVAFWCDPISGHATLYWYRQILGQGPELLVQFQDESVVDDSQLPKDRFSAERLKGVDSTLKIQPAELGDSAMYLCASSPSGGPQYFGPGTRLTVL.

The chain links TRBV5-1 to TRBJ2-7; TRBD1 might be the D (6 bases). Trimming stripped 3 bases from V and 1 base from J, with 14 bases between. The length of the CDR3 is 15 residues. Germline V gene lookup returns CDR1 SGHRS and CDR2 YFSETQ. CDR3 sequence: CASSSYRVESYEQYF. In nucleotides, the CDR3 is TGCGCCAGCAGCTCATACAGGGTTGAATCCTACGAGCAGTACTTC.

The chain joins TRBV7-6 to TRBJ2-7, with 7 nucleotides matching TRBD2. CDR3 length: 16 residues. V lost 1 base to trimming and J lost 3 bases; unmatched junction nucleotides: 9. The germline V gene has CDR1 SGHVS and CDR2 FNYEAQ. The CDR3 here is CASSLDRPSGYYEQYF. CDR3 coding DNA: TGTGCCAGCAGCTTAGATAGGCCTAGCGGTTACTACGAGCAGTACTTC.

This chain joins TRBV18 and TRBJ2-3; 7 nucleotides match TRBD1. After removal of 3 bases from V and 0 bases from J, the junction contained 3 bases not matched to a gene. CDR1 is KGHSH and CDR2 is LQKENI in the germline V gene. There are 15 residues in the CDR3. Written as DNA, the CDR3 is TGTGCCAGCTCACCGGGACAGATTAGCACAGATACGCAGTATTTT. This gives the protein CASSPGQISTDTQYF.

The V call is TRBV9, the J call TRBJ2-1; 10 bases align to TRBD2. This CDR3 region has 15 residues. Germline V gene sequence: CDR1 SGDLS, CDR2 YYNGEE. Trimming took 4 bases from V and 6 from J; bases not matched to a gene: 7. The CDR3 here is CASSHLAGAANEQFF. For the CDR3, the DNA is TGTGCCAGCAGCCACCTAGCGGGGGCTGCCAATGAGCAGTTCTTC.

The rearrangement joins TRBV6-5 to TRBJ2-7; D call uncertain. Germline assignment: CDR1 MNHEY and CDR2 SVGAGI. The CDR3 covers 13 residues. V was trimmed by 5 bases and J by 3 bases, leaving 11 bases between them. The CDR3 protein is CASSEITDYEQYF. CDR3 sequence (DNA): TGTGCCAGCAGTGAAATAACAGACTACGAGCAGTACTTC.

This clone occurred a few times. The CDR3 region is CASSTQISSNQPQHF. CDR3 nucleotide sequence: TGTGCCAGCAGTACACAGATAAGTAGCAATCAGCCCCAGCATTTT. V and J are TRBV7-2 and TRBJ1-5; D is undetermined. Trimming took 6 bases from V and 0 from J, leaving 12 bases between them. The CDR3 consists of 15 residues. Germline CDR1 reads SGHTA; CDR2 reads FQGNSA.

The J gene is TRBJ2-1, the V gene TRBV9; TRBD2 might be the D (6 bases). V was shortened by 0 bases and J by 15 bases, with 13 bases between the two germline ends. The CDR3 spans 12 residues. Germline V gene lookup returns CDR1 SGDLS and CDR2 YYNGEE. CDR3 residues: CASSVGGRELFF. In DNA, the CDR3 is TGTGCCAGCAGCGTAGGTGGACGGGAGTTGTTCTTC. The full variable domain, with the rest looked up from reference TRBV9 and TRBJ2-1, is DSGVTQTPKHLITATGQRVTLRCSPRSGDLSVYWYQQSLDQGLQFLIQYYNGEERAKGNILERFSAQQFPDLHSELNLSSLELGDSALYFCASSVGGRELFFGPGTRLTVL.

This sequence joins TRBV2 and TRBJ2-3, with 9 nucleotides matching TRBD2. The CDR3 covers 16 residues. With 5 bases clipped from V and 2 bases from J, the junction kept 8 bases outside the gene matches. CDR1 is SNHLY and CDR2 is FYNNEI in the germline V gene. CDR3 sequence reads: CASSLIAGALTDTQYF. The DNA of the CDR3 is TGTGCCAGCAGTTTAATAGCGGGGGCCCTCACAGATACGCAGTATTTT.

The chain employs TRBV6-1 and TRBJ1-1; D perhaps matches TRBD1 (6 bases). Germline V gene lookup returns CDR1 MNHNS and CDR2 SASEGT. Between the trimmed V and J ends, which lost 3 bases and 3 bases, there was a span of 14 bases. This CDR3 comprises 15 residues. The CDR3 DNA sequence: TGTGCCAGCAGTGACCGGAGAAAGGGGGACACTGAAGCTTTCTTT. This translates into CASSDRRKGDTEAFF.